This TCR beta chain comes out of a study of blood T cell repertoires in COVID-19. Sequencing used immunoSEQ multiplex PCR; TCRdb keeps in-frame clones, though not all of them. The sample records about 300,000 clones, around 90% being singletons. This clone showed up just a few times. The CDR3 length is 13 residues. CDR1 and CDR2 (germline): MNHEY, SMNVEV (reference sequence). V shed 5 bases and J 6 bases; nucleotides not matched to a gene: 4. The V gene is TRBV27, the J gene TRBJ1-1; 9 bases align to TRBD1. The source of this sequence is a woman aged 45-65 years with COVID-19, enrolled during active disease. Material for sequencing was peripheral blood. The CDR3 here is CASSQDRGAEAFF. CDR3 DNA sequence: TGTGCCAGCAGTCAGGACAGGGGCGCTGAAGCTTTCTTT.